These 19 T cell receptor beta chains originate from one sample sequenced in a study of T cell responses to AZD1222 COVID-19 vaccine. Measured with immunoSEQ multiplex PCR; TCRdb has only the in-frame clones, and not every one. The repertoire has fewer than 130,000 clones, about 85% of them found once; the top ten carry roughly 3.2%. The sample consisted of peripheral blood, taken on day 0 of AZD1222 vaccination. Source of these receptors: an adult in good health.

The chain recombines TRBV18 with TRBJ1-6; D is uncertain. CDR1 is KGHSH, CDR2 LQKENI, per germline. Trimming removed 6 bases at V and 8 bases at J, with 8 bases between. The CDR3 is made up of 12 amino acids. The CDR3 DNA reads TGTGCCAGCTCGACGGGAGATTCACCCCTCCACTTT. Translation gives CASSTGDSPLHF. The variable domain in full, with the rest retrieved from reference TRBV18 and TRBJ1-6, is NAGVMQNPRHLVRRRGQEARLRCSPMKGHSHVYWYRQLPEEGLKFMVYLQKENIIDESGMPKERFSAEFPKEGPSILRIQQVVRGDSAAYFCASSTGDSPLHFGNGTRLTVT.

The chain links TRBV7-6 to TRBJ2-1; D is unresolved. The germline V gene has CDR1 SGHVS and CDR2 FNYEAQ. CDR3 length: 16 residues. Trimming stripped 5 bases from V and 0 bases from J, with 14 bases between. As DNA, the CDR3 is TGTGCCAGCAGCCCACCGATGATTAGCTCCTACAATGAGCAGTTCTTC. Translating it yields CASSPPMISSYNEQFF.

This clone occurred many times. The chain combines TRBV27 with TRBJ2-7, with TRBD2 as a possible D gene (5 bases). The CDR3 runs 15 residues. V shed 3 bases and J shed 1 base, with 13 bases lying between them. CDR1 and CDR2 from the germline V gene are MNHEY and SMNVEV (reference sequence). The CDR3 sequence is CASSLGSRGSYEQYF. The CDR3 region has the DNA TGTGCCAGCAGTTTGGGCTCACGGGGATCCTACGAGCAGTACTTC.

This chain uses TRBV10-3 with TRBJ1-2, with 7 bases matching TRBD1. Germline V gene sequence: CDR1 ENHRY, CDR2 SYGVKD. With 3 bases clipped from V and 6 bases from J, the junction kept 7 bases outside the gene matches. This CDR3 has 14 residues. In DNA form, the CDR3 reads TGTGCCATCAGTGAAACAGGGGCCATGGATGGCTACACCTTC. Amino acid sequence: CAISETGAMDGYTF.

CDR3 sequence (DNA): TGTGCCATCAGGCCGGGACAGGGGGACCACGAGCAGTACTTC. As protein: CAIRPGQGDHEQYF. The rearrangement uses TRBV10-3 and TRBJ2-7; 11 nucleotides match TRBD1. In germline, CDR1 is ENHRY, CDR2 SYGVKD. V dropped 6 bases and J dropped 5; count of bases not matched to a gene: 6. The CDR3 runs to 14 residues.

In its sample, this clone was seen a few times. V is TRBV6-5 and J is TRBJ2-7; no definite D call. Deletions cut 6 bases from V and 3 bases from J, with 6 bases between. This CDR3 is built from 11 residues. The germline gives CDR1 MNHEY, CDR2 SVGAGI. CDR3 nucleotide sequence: TGTGCCAGCAGAGGGATCTACGAGCAGTACTTC. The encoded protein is CASRGIYEQYF.

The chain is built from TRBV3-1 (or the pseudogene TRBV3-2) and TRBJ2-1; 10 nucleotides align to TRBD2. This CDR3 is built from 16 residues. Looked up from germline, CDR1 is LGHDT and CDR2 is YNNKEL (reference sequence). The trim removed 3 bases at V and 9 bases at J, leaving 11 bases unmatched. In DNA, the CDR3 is TGTGCCAGCAGCCATGAAAGCGGGAGGGCCGGCGGTGAGCAGTTCTTC. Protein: CASSHESGRAGGEQFF.

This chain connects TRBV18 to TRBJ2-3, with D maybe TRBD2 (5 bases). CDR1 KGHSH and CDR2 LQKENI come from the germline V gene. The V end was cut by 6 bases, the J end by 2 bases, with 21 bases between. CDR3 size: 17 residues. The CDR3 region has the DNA TGTGCCAGCTCGTACCAAGGGAGAGAACGAAACACAGATACGCAGTATTTT. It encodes CASSYQGRERNTDTQYF.

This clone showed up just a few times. CDR3: CTGTSGSDEQFF. DNA for the CDR3: TGCACCGGGACTAGCGGGAGTGATGAGCAGTTCTTC. The chain is built from TRBV29-1 and TRBJ2-1, with 14 bases lining up with TRBD2. The germline V gene encodes CDR1 SQVTM and CDR2 ANQGSEA. This CDR3 comprises 12 residues.

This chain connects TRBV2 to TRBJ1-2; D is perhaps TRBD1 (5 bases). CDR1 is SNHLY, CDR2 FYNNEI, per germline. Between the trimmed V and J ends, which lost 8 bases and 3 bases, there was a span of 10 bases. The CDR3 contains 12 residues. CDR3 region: CASFQGDYGYTF. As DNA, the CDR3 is TGTGCCAGCTTCCAGGGTGACTATGGCTACACCTTC. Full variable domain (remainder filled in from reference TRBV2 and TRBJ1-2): EPEVTQTPSHQVTQMGQEVILRCVPISNHLYFYWYRQILGQKVEFLVSFYNNEISEKSEIFDDQFSVERPDGSNFTLKIRSTKLEDSAMYFCASFQGDYGYTFGSGTRLTVV.

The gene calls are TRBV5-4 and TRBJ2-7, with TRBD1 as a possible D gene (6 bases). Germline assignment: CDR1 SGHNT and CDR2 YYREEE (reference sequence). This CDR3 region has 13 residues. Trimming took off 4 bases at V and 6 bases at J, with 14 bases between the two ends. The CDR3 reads CASSLYTGPEQYF. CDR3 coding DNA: TGTGCCAGCAGCCTCTACACAGGGCCCGAGCAGTACTTC.

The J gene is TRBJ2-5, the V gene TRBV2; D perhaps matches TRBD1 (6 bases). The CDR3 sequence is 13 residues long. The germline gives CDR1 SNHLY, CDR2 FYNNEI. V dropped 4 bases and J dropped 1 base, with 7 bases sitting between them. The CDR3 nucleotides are TGTGCCAGCAGTGGACAGGTCCAAGAGACCCAGTACTTC. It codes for CASSGQVQETQYF.

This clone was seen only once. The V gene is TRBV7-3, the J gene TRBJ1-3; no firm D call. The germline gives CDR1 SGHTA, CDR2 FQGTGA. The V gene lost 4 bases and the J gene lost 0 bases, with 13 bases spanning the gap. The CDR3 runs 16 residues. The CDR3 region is CASSSSPGASGNTIYF. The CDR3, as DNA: TGTGCCAGCAGCTCATCCCCTGGCGCCTCTGGAAACACCATATATTTT.

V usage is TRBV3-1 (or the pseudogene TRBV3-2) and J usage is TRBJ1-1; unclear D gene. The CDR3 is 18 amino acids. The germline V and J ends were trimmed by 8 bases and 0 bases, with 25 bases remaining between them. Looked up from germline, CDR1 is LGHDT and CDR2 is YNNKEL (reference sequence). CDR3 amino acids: CASVSSGSATNLNTEAFF. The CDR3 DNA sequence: TGTGCCAGCGTTTCTTCCGGGTCCGCAACCAACCTGAACACTGAAGCTTTCTTT.

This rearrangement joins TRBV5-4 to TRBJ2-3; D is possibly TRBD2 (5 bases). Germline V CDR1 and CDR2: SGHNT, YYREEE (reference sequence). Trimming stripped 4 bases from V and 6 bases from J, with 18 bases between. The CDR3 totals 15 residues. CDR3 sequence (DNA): TGTGCCAGCAGCACCCCCAGCGGAGGCGTGGATACGCAGTATTTT. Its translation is CASSTPSGGVDTQYF.

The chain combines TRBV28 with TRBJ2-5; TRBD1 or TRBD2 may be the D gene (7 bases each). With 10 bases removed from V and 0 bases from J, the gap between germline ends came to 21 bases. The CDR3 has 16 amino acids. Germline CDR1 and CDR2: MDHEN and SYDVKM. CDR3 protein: CAISREGAGYQETQYF. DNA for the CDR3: TGTGCCATCTCCAGGGAGGGGGCCGGGTACCAAGAGACCCAGTACTTC.

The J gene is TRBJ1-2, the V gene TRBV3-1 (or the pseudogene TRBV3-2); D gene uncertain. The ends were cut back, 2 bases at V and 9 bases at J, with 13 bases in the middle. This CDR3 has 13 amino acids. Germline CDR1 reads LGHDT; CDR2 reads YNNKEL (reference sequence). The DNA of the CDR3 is TGTGCCAGCAGCCAACCTGCGGACCCACGCTACACCTTC. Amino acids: CASSQPADPRYTF.

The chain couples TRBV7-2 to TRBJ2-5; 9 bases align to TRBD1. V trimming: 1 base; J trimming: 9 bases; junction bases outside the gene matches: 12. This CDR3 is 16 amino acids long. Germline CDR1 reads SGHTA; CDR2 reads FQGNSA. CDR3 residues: CASSLGQGARTGAQYF. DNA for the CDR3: TGTGCCAGCAGCTTAGGCCAGGGGGCTCGGACAGGGGCCCAGTACTTC.

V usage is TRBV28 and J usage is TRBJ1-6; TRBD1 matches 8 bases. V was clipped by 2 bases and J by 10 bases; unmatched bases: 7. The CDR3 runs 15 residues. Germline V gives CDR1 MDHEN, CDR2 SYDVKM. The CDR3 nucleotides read TGTGCCAGCAGTTTACTGGACAGGGATTACTCACCCCTCCACTTT. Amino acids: CASSLLDRDYSPLHF. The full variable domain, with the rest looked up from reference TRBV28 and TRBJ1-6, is DVKVTQSSRYLVKRTGEKVFLECVQDMDHENMFWYRQDPGLGLRLIYFSYDVKMKEKGDIPEGYSVSREKKERFSLILESASTNQTSMYLCASSLLDRDYSPLHFGNGTRLTVT.